Presented here are 15 T cell receptor beta chains from one specimen sequenced in a study of CD8+CD57+ T cells in acquired aplastic anemia. Patients selected for sequencing had displayed CD8+CD57+ cell expansion by flow cytometry. TCR beta VDJ and CDR3 profiles were obtained from a genomic DNA template. Using its own MiXCR run on the reads, TCRdb lists one record per CDR3 protein. The table includes 120,000 or so distinct CDR3 sequences, about 40% detected once. The sequencing input was sorted CD4+, CD8+, or CD8+CD57+ T cells (not recorded which) from PBMCs. Source of these receptors: a human donor with aplastic anemia.

In this sample, this clonotype turned up a few times. The chain employs TRBV7-2 and TRBJ1-1, with D maybe TRBD1 (5 bases). With 5 bases removed from V and 2 bases from J, the gap between germline ends came to 9 bases. The CDR3 is 13 amino acids. CDR1 and CDR2 from the germline V gene are SGHTA and FQGNSA. For the CDR3, the DNA is TGTGCCAGCAGCACTGACAGAAACACTGAAGCTTTCTTT. Translating gives CASSTDRNTEAFF.

At least ten counts were recorded for this clonotype. The chain carries TRBV27 and TRBJ2-7, with 9 bases matching TRBD1. The junction had 3 bases not matched to a gene; V was cut back by 3 bases and J by 3 bases. This CDR3 spans 14 amino acids. Germline V lookup: CDR1 MNHEY, CDR2 SMNVEV (reference sequence). CDR3 region: CASSLGQGVYEQYV. As DNA, the CDR3 is TGTGCCAGCAGTTTGGGACAGGGAGTCTACGAGCAGTACGTC.

About this clonotype: A much more abundant neighbour one base away suggests this may be a read error. The CDR3 ends on some other residue instead of the conserved phenylalanine or tryptophan, so this is likely a read error. This chain connects TRBV5-1 to TRBJ1-4, with 8 bases lining up with TRBD1. This CDR3 is built from 15 residues. Per the germline V gene, CDR1 is SGHRS and CDR2 is YFSETQ. The V gene end was trimmed by 7 bases and the J gene end by 5 bases; junction bases not matched to a gene: 10. CDR3: CASRERTGSNEKLFL. The CDR3 DNA reads as TGCGCCAGCCGGGAGAGGACAGGGTCGAATGAAAAACTGTTTCTT.

J is TRBJ1-3 and V is TRBV6-1; maybe TRBD1 (5 bases). The CDR3 extends over 13 amino acids. V lost 7 bases to trimming and J lost 3 bases, with 10 bases between them. Germline V gene data show CDR1 as MNHNS and CDR2 as SASEGT. CDR3 in amino acids: CASTPGGGNTIYF. Here the CDR3 DNA reads TGTGCCAGCACCCCTGGGGGTGGAAACACCATATATTTT.

V gene TRBV2 combines with J gene TRBJ1-4; D may be TRBD1 (6 bases). The CDR3 contains 14 residues. The germline V gene encodes CDR1 SNHLY and CDR2 FYNNEI. Trimming pared 8 bases from V and 5 bases from J, leaving 15 bases between. The chain's CDR3 is CASLQTGRNEKLFF. CDR3 nucleotides: TGTGCCAGCCTTCAGACAGGAAGAAATGAAAAACTGTTTTTT.

This rearrangement joins TRBV10-3 to TRBJ1-1; D is uncertain. Trimming took off 10 bases at V and 8 bases at J, with 17 bases between the two ends. The CDR3 is made up of 12 amino acids. Germline CDR1 ENHRY, CDR2 SYGVKD. The CDR3 loop is CATSDGFGEAFF. CDR3 DNA sequence: TGTGCCACCTCTGACGGGTTCGGAGAAGCTTTCTTT.

This clonotype was seen ten or more times. CDR3 sequence (DNA): TGTGCCAGCAGTTTTCCGGGAGAGACCTATGGCTACACCTTC. It specifies CASSFPGETYGYTF. This chain connects TRBV6-5 to TRBJ1-2; D is undetermined. CDR1 is MNHEY and CDR2 is SVGAGI in the germline V gene. V was clipped by 4 bases and J by 4 bases, with 13 bases between them. This CDR3 is 14 amino acids long.

This clonotype occurred many times. CDR3 loop: CAIGPPGELFF. Here the CDR3 DNA reads TGTGCCATTGGGCCGCCGGGGGAGCTGTTTTTT. V is TRBV2 and J is TRBJ2-2; D is unresolved. There are 11 residues in the CDR3. V lost 10 bases to trimming and J lost 8 bases, with 11 bases between them. Germline V gives CDR1 SNHLY, CDR2 FYNNEI.

In this sample, this clonotype turned up a few times. The J gene is TRBJ2-7, the V gene TRBV2; D unresolved. V lost 8 bases, J lost 7 bases, and 6 bases lay in between. The germline V gene has CDR1 SNHLY and CDR2 FYNNEI. CDR3 length equals 9 residues. CDR3 residues: CASGVEQYV. The CDR3 coding sequence is TGTGCCAGCGGTGTAGAGCAGTACGTC.

This chain connects TRBV7-9 to TRBJ1-2; unclear D gene. Germline V gives CDR1 SEHNR, CDR2 FQNEAQ (reference sequence). V was trimmed by 2 bases and J by 4 bases, leaving 5 bases between them. The CDR3 runs to 12 residues. CDR3 DNA sequence: TGTGCCAGCAGCTTAATGGCCTATGGCTACACCTTC. Protein: CASSLMAYGYTF. The whole variable domain, filled in from reference TRBV7-9 and TRBJ1-2, reads DTGVSQNPRHKITKRGQNVTFRCDPISEHNRLYWYRQTLGQGPEFLTYFQNEAQLEKSRLLSDRFSAERPKGSFSTLEIQRTEQGDSAMYLCASSLMAYGYTFGSGTRLTVV.

This clonotype was seen a single time. The chain joins TRBV19 to TRBJ2-5, with TRBD2 matching over 9 bases. Germline assignment: CDR1 LNHDA and CDR2 SQIVND (reference sequence). This CDR3 comprises 12 residues. Trimming cost V 9 bases and J 5 bases; bases outside gene matches: 4. This CDR3 is CASSGGLETQYF. The CDR3 bases are TGTGCCAGCAGCGGGGGGCTCGAGACCCAGTACTTC.

The CDR3 DNA follows: TGCAGCGTTGAAGCCGGGACCGCCAGAGGAAACACCATATATTTT. This gives the protein CSVEAGTARGNTIYF. The gene calls are TRBV29-1 and TRBJ1-3; tentative D call: TRBD1 (5 bases). This CDR3 comprises 15 residues. Looked up from germline, CDR1 is SQVTM and CDR2 is ANQGSEA. Trimming took 1 base from V and 4 from J, leaving 14 bases between them.

Many counts were recorded for this clonotype. The chain carries TRBV24-1 and TRBJ1-1, with no clear D. The CDR3 sequence is 12 residues long. Germline V gene data show CDR1 as KGHDR and CDR2 as SFDVKD. With 5 bases removed from V and 7 bases from J, the gap between germline ends came to 10 bases. In DNA form, the CDR3 reads TGTGCCACCAGTGCCTCGGGGTTTGAAGCTTTCTTT. Encoded protein: CATSASGFEAFF.

This clonotype came up many times. The gene calls are TRBV6-7 and TRBJ1-6; weak D call: TRBD1 (5 bases). TRBV6-7 belongs to the ORF category, with a function that is uncertain. The V gene lost 9 bases and the J gene lost 5 bases, with 17 bases spanning the gap. The CDR3 length is 15 residues. The CDR3 DNA follows: TGTGCCAGAGCAGGGAAACGACTAAATAATTCACCCCTCCACTTT. It encodes CARAGKRLNNSPLHF.

V is TRBV24-1 and J is TRBJ2-3; D is perhaps TRBD2 (6 bases). Germline V gene data show CDR1 as KGHDR and CDR2 as SFDVKD. CDR3 length equals 12 residues. CDR3 bases: TGTGCTCCCCGGCCTAGCGCAGATACGCAGTATTTT. Encoded protein: CAPRPSADTQYF.